The 30 T cell receptor beta chains listed next were all sequenced from one sample in a study of T cell clonotyping in hematopoietic cell transplantation. Time point specified: recipient sample about 28 days before transplant, after cytoreduction. Assay used: immunoSEQ multiplex PCR; TCRdb lists only in-frame clones, some missing. The sample includes fewer than 100,000 clones, approximately 95% of them seen just once. Material: peripheral blood mononuclear cells, obtained before stem cell transplant. These receptors were collected from a woman in her forties or fifties with acute myeloid leukemia. Some clones in this sample may be carry-over from other donors' samples.

This clone was detected once. The chain carries TRBV29-1 and TRBJ1-1; D gene unclear. The V gene's germline CDR1 is SQVTM and CDR2 ANQGSEA. Trimming removed 5 bases from V and 4 bases from J, with 8 bases in between. CDR3 length: 11 residues. The CDR3 DNA reads TGCAGCGTTTCGGGCGGCACTGAAGCTTTCTTT. Amino acids: CSVSGGTEAFF.

Here the CDR3 reads CASSVNPERTEAFF. For the CDR3, the DNA is TGTGCCAGCAGCGTGAACCCAGAGCGCACTGAAGCTTTCTTT. J is TRBJ1-1 and V is TRBV9, with D hard to call. Trimming took 2 bases from V and 4 from J, leaving 12 bases between them. The germline V gene encodes CDR1 SGDLS and CDR2 YYNGEE. The length of the CDR3 is 14 residues.

The CDR3 protein is CASSYKGSRESPLHF. The DNA of the CDR3 is TGTGCCAGCAGTTACAAAGGATCGAGGGAATCACCCCTCCACTTT. The chain employs TRBV6-6 and TRBJ1-6; no definite D call. Germline V CDR1 and CDR2: MNHNY, SVGAGI (reference sequence). CDR3 length equals 15 residues. The germline V and J ends were trimmed by 2 bases and 10 bases, with 15 bases remaining between them.

V and J are TRBV25-1 and TRBJ2-2; tentative D call: TRBD1 (5 bases). Germline loops: CDR1 MGHDK, CDR2 SYGVNS. This CDR3 contains 15 residues. The V and J ends lost 5 bases and 0 bases respectively, with 10 bases between them. CDR3 bases: TGTGCCAGCAGTCAAAGACAGCCGAACACCGGGGAGCTGTTTTTT. Encoded protein: CASSQRQPNTGELFF.

The chain has TRBV29-1 and TRBJ2-3; 7 nucleotides align to TRBD2. Germline CDR1 is SQVTM and CDR2 is ANQGSEA. V shed 4 bases and J 6 bases; nucleotides not matched to a gene: 13. The CDR3 is 15 amino acids. The CDR3 loop is CSVALLAAKGDTQYF. The CDR3 DNA reads as TGCAGCGTTGCGTTGCTAGCGGCAAAGGGGGATACGCAGTATTTT.

The V and J genes are TRBV28 and TRBJ2-7; D might be TRBD1 or TRBD2, each matching 6 bases. This CDR3 spans 12 amino acids. Trimming stripped 3 bases from V and 9 bases from J, with 12 bases between. Looked up from germline, CDR1 is MDHEN and CDR2 is SYDVKM. CDR3: CASSLSGAGQYF. The CDR3 nucleotides are TGTGCCAGCAGTTTGTCGGGGGCCGGGCAGTACTTC. Combining the CDR3 with reference TRBV28 and TRBJ2-7 gives the whole variable domain DVKVTQSSRYLVKRTGEKVFLECVQDMDHENMFWYRQDPGLGLRLIYFSYDVKMKEKGDIPEGYSVSREKKERFSLILESASTNQTSMYLCASSLSGAGQYFGPGTRLTVT.

The chain is built from TRBV7-2 and TRBJ1-5; TRBD1 might be the D (5 bases). Germline-derived CDR1 and CDR2 are SGHTA and FQGNSA. Trimming took off 1 base at V and 10 bases at J, with 11 bases between the two ends. The CDR3 consists of 13 residues. The CDR3 bases are TGTGCCAGCAGCTTAGGGGGCTGGGAACCCCAGCATTTT. Encoded protein: CASSLGGWEPQHF.

The V and J genes are TRBV5-6 and TRBJ2-6; D may be TRBD1 (6 bases). This CDR3 is built from 15 residues. CDR1 and CDR2 (germline): SGHDT, YYEEEE. Trimming took off 0 bases at V and 5 bases at J, with 9 bases between the two ends. DNA for the CDR3: TGTGCCAGCAGCTTGGACAGGGATTGGGCCAACGTCCTGACTTTC. Translating it yields CASSLDRDWANVLTF.

This rearrangement joins TRBV11-2 to TRBJ1-2; D not resolved. Trimming removed 5 bases at V and 3 bases at J, with 10 bases between. The CDR3 length is 13 residues. Germline-derived CDR1 and CDR2 are SGHAT and FQNNGV. CDR3 DNA sequence: TGTGCCAGCAGCCAAGGCAGCTACTATGGCTACACCTTC. Translating gives CASSQGSYYGYTF.

V is TRBV6-6 and J is TRBJ1-1; tentatively, D is TRBD1 (5 bases). The CDR3 consists of 13 residues. The V end lost 4 bases, the J end lost 1 base, and 7 bases lay between the germline ends. Per germline, CDR1 MNHNY and CDR2 SVGAGI (reference sequence). The CDR3 region is CASSLGPNTEAFF. The CDR3 DNA sequence: TGTGCCAGCAGTTTGGGGCCGAACACTGAAGCTTTCTTT.

The chain uses TRBV30 and TRBJ1-5; 7 bases fit TRBD1. This CDR3 has 15 residues. Germline CDR1 and CDR2: GTSNPN and SVGIG (reference sequence). The J segment lost 3 bases and the V segment lost 4 bases, leaving 9 bases of the junction unmatched. The CDR3 coding sequence is TGTGCCTGGACCTACGGGACAGCTTTCAATCAGCCCCAGCATTTT. Translating gives CAWTYGTAFNQPQHF. Complete variable domain (other parts from reference TRBV30 and TRBJ1-5): SQTIHQWPATLVQPVGSPLSLECTVEGTSNPNLYWYRQAAGRGLQLLFYSVGIGQISSEVPQNLSASRPQDRQFILSSKKLLLSDSGFYLCAWTYGTAFNQPQHFGDGTRLSIL.

The chain combines TRBV11-3 with TRBJ2-1, with TRBD2 identical over 9 bases. Germline CDR1 reads SGHNT; CDR2 reads YENEEA. V dropped 5 bases and J dropped 5; count of bases not matched to a gene: 7. The CDR3 covers 15 residues. The CDR3 loop reads CASSLTGLANNEQFF. Written as DNA, the CDR3 is TGTGCCAGCAGCCTAACGGGACTAGCCAACAATGAGCAGTTCTTC.

This clone showed up just once. The chain couples TRBV6-1 to TRBJ1-5, with a weak D call TRBD1 (5 bases). Germline assignment: CDR1 MNHNS and CDR2 SASEGT. This CDR3 has 14 amino acids. V lost 7 bases and J lost 0, with 10 bases in between. The CDR3, as DNA: TGTGCCAGCACAGGGCTTTATAGCAATCAGCCCCAGCATTTT. This gives the protein CASTGLYSNQPQHF.

The chain recombines TRBV30 with TRBJ2-7, with a possible D match to TRBD1 (6 bases). CDR3 length: 11 residues. The germline CDR1 and CDR2 sequences are GTSNPN and SVGIG (reference sequence). V lost 3 bases to trimming and J lost 3 bases, with 6 bases between them. CDR3 sequence reads: CAWRQGYEQYF. The CDR3 DNA follows: TGTGCCTGGAGACAGGGCTACGAGCAGTACTTC. The whole variable domain, filled in from reference TRBV30 and TRBJ2-7, reads SQTIHQWPATLVQPVGSPLSLECTVEGTSNPNLYWYRQAAGRGLQLLFYSVGIGQISSEVPQNLSASRPQDRQFILSSKKLLLSDSGFYLCAWRQGYEQYFGPGTRLTVT.

The chain employs TRBV5-6 and TRBJ2-7, with no clear D. Germline-derived CDR1 and CDR2 are SGHDT and YYEEEE. This CDR3 region has 15 residues. V gave up 0 bases and J gave up 3 bases, with 13 bases separating them. For the CDR3, the DNA is TGTGCCAGCAGCTTGGTCTCACTCATTAACTACGAGCAGTACTTC. As protein: CASSLVSLINYEQYF. Combining the CDR3 with reference TRBV5-6 and TRBJ2-7 gives the whole variable domain DAGVTQSPTHLIKTRGQQVTLRCSPKSGHDTVSWYQQALGQGPQFIFQYYEEEERQRGNFPDRFSGHQFPNYSSELNVNALLLGDSALYLCASSLVSLINYEQYFGPGTRLTVT.

This rearrangement joins TRBV6-5 to TRBJ1-5; D is possibly TRBD1 (5 bases). CDR1 and CDR2 (germline): MNHEY, SVGAGI. The CDR3 has 15 residues. Trimming shortened V by 0 bases and J by 6 bases, and 12 bases separated the two germline ends. The CDR3 loop is CASSYSGGWGQPQHF. Written as DNA, the CDR3 is TGTGCCAGCAGTTACTCGGGGGGTTGGGGTCAGCCCCAGCATTTT.

The DNA for the CDR3 is TGTGCCAGCAGCTTAGGCCTTTCGGGACAGGGTAATTCACCCCTCCACTTT. Translation: CASSLGLSGQGNSPLHF. This rearrangement joins TRBV7-9 to TRBJ1-6; 9 nucleotides agree with TRBD1. The CDR3 is 17 residues long. Germline V gene sequence: CDR1 SEHNR, CDR2 FQNEAQ (reference sequence). The J segment lost 6 bases and the V segment lost 1 base, leaving 7 bases of the junction unmatched.

The CDR3 reads CASSQTPGPYNSPLHF. CDR3 DNA: TGTGCCAGCAGCCAAACTCCAGGGCCCTATAATTCACCCCTCCACTTT. The V gene is TRBV14, the J gene TRBJ1-6, with D perhaps matching TRBD1 (5 bases). Trimming pared 2 bases from V and 2 bases from J, leaving 10 bases between. Germline V gene lookup returns CDR1 SGHDN and CDR2 FVKESK. The CDR3 consists of 16 residues.

The chain carries TRBV11-1 and TRBJ1-1, with D maybe TRBD1 (5 bases). Germline loops: CDR1 SGHAT, CDR2 FQDESV (reference sequence). Trimming took 4 bases from V and 5 from J, leaving 20 bases between them. The CDR3 contains 16 residues. CDR3 in DNA: TGTGCCAGCAGCTCCCCACTTGGGACGGACGAAACTGAAGCTTTCTTT. This gives the protein CASSSPLGTDETEAFF.

With regard to this clone: At one of its ends the junction is not consistent with the germline gene, which may arise from a read error. V and J are TRBV7-7 and TRBJ1-2; D is perhaps TRBD1 (5 bases). This CDR3 has 17 residues. The germline CDR1 and CDR2 sequences are SSHAT and FNYEAQ (reference sequence). CDR3 sequence: CASSFGDPGPGYYGYTF. The CDR3, as DNA: TGTGCTAGCAGCTTCGGTGACCCGGGGCCAGGGTACTATGGCTACACCTTC.

The sample holds one count of this clone. The chain couples TRBV5-5 to TRBJ1-2; TRBD1 is a possible D gene (5 bases). V shed 2 bases and J shed 7 bases, with 12 bases lying between them. Germline V lookup: CDR1 SGHKS, CDR2 YYEKEE (reference sequence). The CDR3 has 13 amino acids. CDR3 in amino acids: CASSFGALGGYTF. The CDR3 nucleotides are TGTGCCAGCAGCTTCGGGGCCCTAGGTGGCTACACCTTC.

V gene TRBV30 combines with J gene TRBJ2-7, with a possible D match to TRBD2 (6 bases). The V end lost 3 bases, the J end lost 6 bases, and 18 bases lay between the germline ends. This CDR3 is built from 14 residues. Looked up from germline, CDR1 is GTSNPN and CDR2 is SVGIG (reference sequence). The CDR3 DNA is TGTGCCTGGAGCCCGTTTCGGAGGGTACCCGAGCAGTACTTC. It translates to CAWSPFRRVPEQYF.

In this sample, this clone turned up once. The chain uses TRBV2 and TRBJ1-5; D is undetermined. V was pared by 3 bases and J by 4 bases, with 7 bases between. This CDR3 is 13 amino acids long. From germline, CDR1 is SNHLY and CDR2 FYNNEI. CDR3 loop: CASSDDGNQPQHF. As DNA, the CDR3 is TGTGCCAGCAGTGATGACGGGAATCAGCCCCAGCATTTT.

The chain has TRBV29-1 and TRBJ2-1; 8 bases are a match to TRBD2. V shed 7 bases, J shed 7 bases, and the junction held 9 bases outside the gene matches. CDR1 and CDR2 from the germline V gene are SQVTM and ANQGSEA. This CDR3 region has 13 residues. The CDR3 loop reads CSAESPSGNEQFF. The CDR3 region has the DNA TGCAGCGCCGAGTCCCCTAGCGGGAATGAGCAGTTCTTC.

The genes are TRBV29-1 and TRBJ2-7; TRBD2 might be the D (5 bases). The CDR3 consists of 11 residues. Germline V lookup: CDR1 SQVTM, CDR2 ANQGSEA. Trimming took off 1 base at V and 6 bases at J, with 7 bases between the two ends. The CDR3 loop is CSVEVGGEQYF. CDR3 nucleotide sequence: TGCAGCGTTGAAGTAGGAGGCGAGCAGTACTTC.

This chain joins TRBV27 and TRBJ1-4; no reliable D call. This CDR3 contains 15 residues. Germline-derived CDR1 and CDR2 are MNHEY and SMNVEV (reference sequence). V was pared by 5 bases and J by 10 bases, with 20 bases between. As DNA, the CDR3 is TGTGCCAGCAGTGCCCAGGTGTTCTCAAAGGGAAAACTGTTTTTT. Encoded protein: CASSAQVFSKGKLFF.

CDR3 nucleotides: TGTGCCAGCAGCTTAAACTCATTCAGGGGATCCGGGGAGCTGTTTTTT. It specifies CASSLNSFRGSGELFF. This sequence joins TRBV7-3 and TRBJ2-2, with D maybe TRBD1 (6 bases). The V gene's germline CDR1 is SGHTA and CDR2 FQGTGA. The V end lost 1 base, the J end lost 6 bases, and 15 bases lay between the germline ends. This CDR3 has 16 amino acids.

V is TRBV28 and J is TRBJ2-7; D not certain. Trimming cost V 8 bases and J 2 bases, with 19 bases left between them. Germline-derived CDR1 and CDR2 are MDHEN and SYDVKM. The CDR3 length is 15 residues. The CDR3 sequence is CASSFWASEPYEQYF. The DNA for the CDR3 is TGTGCCAGCTCCTTCTGGGCTTCAGAACCCTACGAGCAGTACTTC.

V is TRBV5-6 and J is TRBJ2-7; tentative D call: TRBD1 (6 bases). Per germline, CDR1 SGHDT and CDR2 YYEEEE. Trimming cost V 4 bases and J 4 bases, with 18 bases left between them. The CDR3 is 15 amino acids. The CDR3 region has the DNA TGTGCCAGCAGCCTGCCGAACAGGGCGGTATACGAGCAGTACTTC. This encodes CASSLPNRAVYEQYF.

This clone was seen a few times. The CDR3 loop is CASSFGGRAYNEQFF. The CDR3 region has the DNA TGTGCCAGCAGCTTTGGGGGGAGGGCCTACAATGAGCAGTTCTTC. The V call is TRBV5-4, the J call TRBJ2-1; 7 bases agree with TRBD2. CDR1 is SGHNT, CDR2 YYREEE, per germline (reference sequence). Germline trimming cut 2 bases from V and 2 bases from J; bases unmatched to any gene: 4. The length of the CDR3 is 15 residues.